The clone carrying this T cell receptor (beta chain) was observed a few times. Antigen specificity is unknown. Germline values: CDR1 SGDLS, CDR2 YYNGEE. CDR3 length: 16 residues. V lost 3 bases to trimming and J lost 0 bases, with 13 bases between them. The data were obtained in a study of T-cell reconstitution after alpha-beta-depleted transplantation in children. General study results and limits: Diversity and T-cell counts at one year after transplant derived mostly from new T cells.

This sample's TCRbeta library carried unique molecular identifier barcodes. MiXCR, run by TCRdb on the PCR reads, gives a single entry per CDR3 protein. The data contain some 460,000 distinct CDR3 sequences, under 20% of them singletons. Sequences were derived from PBMCs, mostly from graft donor cells, sampled 360 days after TCRalphabeta/CD19-depleted stem cell transplant. This sequence originates from a boy under two years old who had a stem cell transplant for Wiskott-Aldrich syndrome, so the T cells may come from the graft donor. V gene TRBV9 combines with J gene TRBJ2-1; D possibly corresponds to TRBD2 (5 bases). This CDR3 is CASSGGVFSSYNEQFF. In DNA, the CDR3 is TGTGCCAGCAGCGGGGGAGTATTTAGCTCCTACAATGAGCAGTTCTTC. Variable domain in full (rest from reference TRBV9 and TRBJ2-1): DSGVTQTPKHLITATGQRVTLRCSPRSGDLSVYWYQQSLDQGLQFLIQYYNGEERAKGNILERFSAQQFPDLHSELNLSSLELGDSALYFCASSGGVFSSYNEQFFGPGTRLTVL.